A single sample is the source of the 6 T cell receptor beta chains below, sequenced in a study of blood T cell repertoires in COVID-19. Assay used: immunoSEQ multiplex PCR; TCRdb lists only in-frame clones, some missing. Here the sample spans 130,000 to 150,000 clones, around four fifths being singletons. The sequenced material came from peripheral blood. Every receptor here comes from a middle-aged woman with active or convalescent COVID-19.

The chain joins TRBV28 to TRBJ1-4, with D possibly being TRBD1 (6 bases). V was clipped by 7 bases and J by 2 bases, with 17 bases between them. The CDR3 has 16 residues. From germline, CDR1 is MDHEN and CDR2 SYDVKM. The CDR3: CASTMGGAKTNEKLFF. CDR3 coding DNA: TGTGCCAGCACCATGGGGGGGGCGAAGACTAATGAAAAACTGTTTTTT.

The chain links TRBV28 to TRBJ1-4; 10 nucleotides agree with TRBD1. The V gene end was trimmed by 4 bases and the J gene end by 7 bases; junction bases not matched to a gene: 9. CDR1 is MDHEN, CDR2 SYDVKM, per germline. The CDR3 is 16 amino acids. CDR3: CASSSGTGEVGEKLFF. CDR3 nucleotide sequence: TGTGCCAGCAGTTCCGGGACAGGGGAAGTGGGTGAAAAACTGTTTTTT.

This chain links TRBV7-8 with TRBJ2-3; TRBD1 aligns across 9 bases. Per germline, CDR1 SGHVS and CDR2 FQNEAQ. This CDR3 is 14 amino acids long. The junction had 9 bases not matched to a gene; V was cut back by 7 bases and J by 7 bases. The CDR3, as DNA: TGTGCCAGCACGCGACAGGGGGGAATGCATACGCAGTATTTT. It is translated as CASTRQGGMHTQYF.

The genes are TRBV5-6 and TRBJ1-5; D is possibly TRBD1 (6 bases). V was shortened by 0 bases and J by 5 bases, with 15 bases between the two germline ends. The CDR3 sequence is 16 residues long. In germline, CDR1 is SGHDT, CDR2 YYEEEE. CDR3 in DNA: TGTGCCAGCAGCTTGGGGGGGCCAATCCAATATCAGCCCCAGCATTTT. Encoded protein: CASSLGGPIQYQPQHF.

This chain uses TRBV11-2 with TRBJ1-1; D not resolved. Germline V gene sequence: CDR1 SGHAT, CDR2 FQNNGV. The CDR3 length is 14 residues. V was trimmed by 4 bases and J by 0 bases, leaving 9 bases between them. The CDR3 loop is CASSSGSMNTEAFF. The CDR3 region has the DNA TGTGCCAGCAGCTCGGGGTCCATGAACACTGAAGCTTTCTTT.

The genes are TRBV19 and TRBJ1-5, with 10 bases identical to TRBD1. The CDR3 contains 14 residues. Germline-derived CDR1 and CDR2 are LNHDA and SQIVND (reference sequence). J lost 8 bases, V lost 5 bases, and 6 bases had no gene match. CDR3 sequence reads: CASSPAGQGKPQHF. The CDR3 nucleotides are TGTGCCAGTAGTCCAGCGGGACAGGGGAAGCCCCAGCATTTT. Full variable domain (missing parts from reference TRBV19 and TRBJ1-5): DGGITQSPKYLFRKEGQNVTLSCEQNLNHDAMYWYRQDPGQGLRLIYYSQIVNDFQKGDIAEGYSVSREKKESFPLTVTSAQKNPTAFYLCASSPAGQGKPQHFGDGTRLSIL.